The rows below give T cell receptor beta chains drawn from one sample of a study of blood T cell repertoires in COVID-19. This table comes from immunoSEQ multiplex PCR, and its TCRdb copy is limited to in-frame clones, with some not included. The table includes 210,000 or so clones, about 90% detected once. Sequenced: peripheral blood. These receptors were collected from a man aged 25 to 40 with COVID-19, enrolled during active disease. Both conserved end residues are part of each CDR3. Each record gives: J gene, D gene, clone size, V gene, CDR3 DNA, CDR3 protein. The D gene is left open where the match is weak. The size entry is marked missing in some rows and otherwise reads once, few, many or a size class.

j_call: TRBJ2-5
d_call: TRBD1
clone_size: few
v_call: TRBV10-2
cdr3_nt: TGCGCCAGCAGATTCGGACAGGTCCAAGAGACCCAGTACTTC
cdr3_aa: CASRFGQVQETQYF

j_call: TRBJ1-5
d_call: TRBD1
clone_size: NA
v_call: TRBV10-3
cdr3_nt: TGTGCCATCAGGCAGGACAGGGTTGGTCAGCCCCAGCATTTT
cdr3_aa: CAIRQDRVGQPQHF

j_call: TRBJ2-7
d_call: TRBD1
clone_size: NA
v_call: TRBV7-2
cdr3_nt: TGTGCCAGCAGCTTAATGGACAGGGCTCAGCACTTC
cdr3_aa: CASSLMDRAQHF

j_call: TRBJ1-1
d_call: NA
clone_size: NA
v_call: TRBV21-1
cdr3_nt: TGTGCCAGCTTGCCTGGGAGGGAAAACACTGAAGCTTTCTTT
cdr3_aa: CASLPGRENTEAFF

j_call: TRBJ2-7
d_call: NA
clone_size: NA
v_call: TRBV4-3
cdr3_nt: TGCGCCAGCAGCCAAGAGGGCAGGGACACCTCCTACGAGCAGTACTTC
cdr3_aa: CASSQEGRDTSYEQYF

j_call: TRBJ1-5
d_call: NA
clone_size: NA
v_call: TRBV9
cdr3_nt: TGTGCCAGCAACAGGGCCGAAGGTCAGCCCCAGCATTTT
cdr3_aa: CASNRAEGQPQHF

j_call: TRBJ1-1
d_call: NA
clone_size: NA
v_call: TRBV28
cdr3_nt: TGTGCCAGCAGTTTACAGATCAGGGTCGGGACTGAAGCTTTCTTT
cdr3_aa: CASSLQIRVGTEAFF

j_call: TRBJ2-1
d_call: NA
clone_size: NA
v_call: TRBV6-1
cdr3_nt: TGTGCCAGCAGTGAAGGGTCGGGTTGGACTTACAATGAGCAGTTCTTC
cdr3_aa: CASSEGSGWTYNEQFF

j_call: TRBJ2-1
d_call: NA
clone_size: NA
v_call: TRBV4-1
cdr3_nt: TGCGCCAGCAGCCAAGACAGGTCCCGATACAATGAGCAGTTCTTC
cdr3_aa: CASSQDRSRYNEQFF

j_call: TRBJ1-3
d_call: NA
clone_size: once
v_call: TRBV21-1
cdr3_nt: TGTGCCAGCAGCAACCCGGGGGGAGTGGGTCGGAGGCTCTCTGGAAACACCATATATTTT
cdr3_aa: CASSNPGGVGRRLSGNTIYF

j_call: TRBJ1-2
d_call: NA
clone_size: NA
v_call: TRBV28
cdr3_nt: TGTGCCAGCACCCCCGGAGGGATTTGGGGCTACACCTTC
cdr3_aa: CASTPGGIWGYTF

j_call: TRBJ1-4
d_call: NA
clone_size: NA
v_call: TRBV4-3
cdr3_nt: TGCGCCAGCAGCCAAAGGGGGGGAGGGGATGAAAAACTGTTTTTT
cdr3_aa: CASSQRGGGDEKLFF

j_call: TRBJ1-2
d_call: NA
clone_size: NA
v_call: TRBV16
cdr3_nt: TGTGCCAGCAGCCAGTCGGACTCCCTCTATGGCTACACCTTC
cdr3_aa: CASSQSDSLYGYTF

j_call: TRBJ1-2
d_call: NA
clone_size: NA
v_call: TRBV3-1/TRBV3-2
cdr3_nt: TGTGCCAGCAGCCAAGCCTCGCAGGGCGGCGGCTACACCTTC
cdr3_aa: CASSQASQGGGYTF

j_call: TRBJ2-7
d_call: NA
clone_size: few
v_call: TRBV5-4
cdr3_nt: TGTGCCAGCACGATGCTTGGCCAGGGATCCTACGAGCAGTACTTC
cdr3_aa: CASTMLGQGSYEQYF

j_call: TRBJ1-2
d_call: NA
clone_size: few
v_call: TRBV6-5
cdr3_nt: TGTGCCAGCAACAGCGGTAACTATGGCTACACCTTC
cdr3_aa: CASNSGNYGYTF

j_call: TRBJ2-7
d_call: NA
clone_size: NA
v_call: TRBV6-5
cdr3_nt: TGTGCCAGCAGTTACCTAGACGGGTACGAGCAGTACTTC
cdr3_aa: CASSYLDGYEQYF

j_call: TRBJ2-1
d_call: TRBD1
clone_size: few
v_call: TRBV11-2
cdr3_nt: TGTGCCAGCAGCTCACATTCGGGACAGGGGTACAATGAGCAGTTCTTC
cdr3_aa: CASSSHSGQGYNEQFF

j_call: TRBJ1-2
d_call: NA
clone_size: NA
v_call: TRBV5-6
cdr3_nt: TGTGCCAGCAGCTTCCATAGGACGGGGGACTATGGCTACACCTTC
cdr3_aa: CASSFHRTGDYGYTF

j_call: TRBJ1-2
d_call: TRBD1
clone_size: few
v_call: TRBV25-1
cdr3_nt: TGTGCCACCCGAAGACAGGGTGGTGGCTACACCTTC
cdr3_aa: CATRRQGGGYTF

j_call: TRBJ1-6
d_call: NA
clone_size: few
v_call: TRBV30
cdr3_nt: TGTGCCTGGACCTTAGGTACAGTAAATTCACCCCTCCACTTT
cdr3_aa: CAWTLGTVNSPLHF

j_call: TRBJ2-3
d_call: TRBD2
clone_size: NA
v_call: TRBV9
cdr3_nt: TGTGCCAGCAGCGTAGGAGGGACTAGCGGGAAAGGGGGCACAGATACGCAGTATTTT
cdr3_aa: CASSVGGTSGKGGTDTQYF